This T cell receptor (beta chain) was captured in a study of T cells in Graves' hyperthyroidism and ophthalmopathy. Study-level points and caveats: By a 13 V-J model, ophthalmopathy was set apart from stable hyperthyroidism. Median prediction lead before ophthalmopathy onset was around 7 months with the model.

What was amplified from RNA transcripts were TCR beta CDR3 regions. TCR CDR3 regions were first amplified by RT-PCR with HTBI primers. TCRdb fed the multiplex PCR reads into MiXCR, producing one record per CDR3 protein. The sample lists about 570,000 distinct CDR3 sequences, 35% to 55% seen once, with around 20% in the top ten. This clonotype showed up many times. Its antigen remains unknown. Germline CDR1 reads SGHAT; CDR2 reads FQNNGV. The junction had 8 bases not matched to a gene; V was cut back by 6 bases and J by 3 bases. The CDR3 is made up of 16 amino acids. Patients having uncontrolled infection, another autoimmune disease, pregnancy or lactation were not included. Clinical symptoms, serum thyroxine, TRAb, thyroid ultrasound and orbital computed tomography established diagnosis.

The chain joins TRBV11-2 to TRBJ2-2; 9 nucleotides align to TRBD1. The receptor's source is an adult woman with Graves' disease, either hyperthyroidism or ophthalmopathy (not recorded which). Sequencing was performed on peripheral blood or thyroid tissue (not recorded which). CDR3 protein: CASRFPGTGYTGELFF. DNA of the CDR3: TGTGCCAGCAGATTCCCCGGGACAGGGTACACCGGGGAGCTGTTTTTT.